This T cell receptor (beta chain) was recovered during a study of Graves' ophthalmopathy and Graves' hyperthyroidism. Looking at the study overall: Hyperthyroidism was considered stable when no ophthalmopathy appeared within 18 months of follow-up.

This clonotype was seen ten or more times. Its antigen remains unknown. Certain patients, namely those with other autoimmune diseases, uncontrolled infections, pregnancy or lactation, were excluded. As diagnostic evidence, clinical symptoms, serum thyroxine, TRAb, thyroid ultrasound and orbital computed tomography were relied upon. Germline CDR1 and CDR2: SEHNR and FQNEAQ (reference sequence). This CDR3 has 16 residues. J was trimmed by 3 bases and V by 5 bases; bases with no gene match: 10. Points from the study as a whole: Its predictions of ophthalmopathy progression gave the model over 65% sensitivity and approximately 72% specificity.

TCR beta CDR3 regions were amplified from RNA transcripts. Scientists carried out first-round RT-PCR using HTBI primers and then a second-round multiplex PCR. TCRdb analysed the multiplex PCR reads with MiXCR anew, one entry per CDR3 protein. Of approximately 1.2 million distinct CDR3 sequences detected, less than 45% appear once; the ten largest clones hold around 10%. The TCR comes from an adult man with Graves' hyperthyroidism. V is TRBV7-9 and J is TRBJ2-7; 10 bases line up with TRBD2. Sample: peripheral blood or thyroid tissue (not recorded which). The CDR3 sequence is CASSPTGTSDYYEQYF. CDR3 nucleotides: TGTGCCAGCAGCCCGACTGGGACTAGCGATTACTACGAGCAGTACTTC.